The 8 T cell receptor beta chains given below trace back to one sample, sequenced in a study of graft-versus-host responses after intestinal transplantation. The table came from immunoSEQ multiplex PCR; TCRdb's copy has only in-frame clones and leaves some out. The sample lists about 98,000 clones, approximately 85% occurring once. The source material was PBMCs, sampled 255 days after intestinal transplant. Receptors were obtained from a human patient who received an intestinal transplant, so some T cells may come from the graft donor.

The CDR3 DNA is TGTGCCATCAGTGAGATTAGGGAAGTGAACACTGAAGCTTTCTTT. Amino acids: CAISEIREVNTEAFF. The V gene is TRBV10-3, the J gene TRBJ1-1; D unresolved. This CDR3 comprises 15 residues. The V and J ends lost 2 bases and 0 bases respectively, with 10 bases between them. Germline V gene lookup returns CDR1 ENHRY and CDR2 SYGVKD.

The V call is TRBV28, the J call TRBJ1-1; no firm D call. Trimming cost V 0 bases and J 1 base, with 12 bases left between them. This CDR3 is 16 amino acids long. Looked up from germline, CDR1 is MDHEN and CDR2 is SYDVKM. Written as DNA, the CDR3 is TGTGCCAGCAGTTTATGCGCCCGGGCCGAGAACACTGAAGCTTTCTTT. Its translation: CASSLCARAENTEAFF.

The chain combines TRBV6-6 with TRBJ1-2; maybe TRBD1 (6 bases). The CDR3 contains 13 residues. The V and J ends lost 1 base and 7 bases respectively, with 10 bases between them. Germline V lookup: CDR1 MNHNY, CDR2 SVGAGI (reference sequence). CDR3 coding DNA: TGTGCCAGCAGTTACTTAGGGACAAGTGGCTACACCTTC. Its translation: CASSYLGTSGYTF.

This clone was recorded a few times. In DNA form, the CDR3 reads TGTGCCATCCGGCAGACAGGGGTTAACACCGGGGAGCTGTTTTTT. Its protein product is CAIRQTGVNTGELFF. V gene TRBV10-3 combines with J gene TRBJ2-2, with TRBD1 matching 8 bases. Germline CDR1 is ENHRY and CDR2 is SYGVKD. The CDR3 consists of 15 residues. V gave up 8 bases and J gave up 2 bases; unmatched junction bases: 7.

CDR3 sequence: CASSSSGTIYNSPLHF. CDR3 bases: TGCGCCAGCAGCTCTTCCGGGACAATCTATAATTCACCCCTCCACTTT. This rearrangement joins TRBV5-1 to TRBJ1-6, with TRBD1 as a possible D gene (6 bases). The germline CDR1 and CDR2 sequences are SGHRS and YFSETQ. The CDR3 loop spans 16 amino acids. With 3 bases removed from V and 3 bases from J, the gap between germline ends came to 13 bases.

Written as DNA, the CDR3 is TGTGCCAGCAGCTTTGGGTCAGGGGGCTTAACCACTGAAGCTTTCTTT. It codes for CASSFGSGGLTTEAFF. The genes are TRBV7-9 and TRBJ1-1; 8 bases are shared with TRBD1. The length of the CDR3 is 16 residues. The junction had 10 bases not matched to a gene; V was cut back by 3 bases and J by 4 bases. Germline values: CDR1 SEHNR, CDR2 FQNEAQ (reference sequence).

This clone was seen a handful of times. In DNA form, the CDR3 reads TGCGCCAGCAGCTTAGGGGGGGCGGAAAACGAGCAGTTCTTC. Translated, it gives CASSLGGAENEQFF. The chain has TRBV5-1 and TRBJ2-1; a weak D match, TRBD2 (7 bases). CDR1 is SGHRS and CDR2 is YFSETQ in the germline V gene. V was cut by 2 bases and J by 10 bases, with 16 bases left in between. This CDR3 contains 14 residues.

This chain links TRBV5-6 with TRBJ1-2; TRBD1 matches at 8 bases. The V segment lost 5 bases and the J segment 5 bases; nucleotides outside the gene matches: 5. CDR1 is SGHDT, CDR2 YYEEEE, per germline. This CDR3 spans 13 amino acids. The CDR3 region has the DNA TGTGCCAGCAGTCCGGACAGGGTATATGGCTACACCTTC. This gives the protein CASSPDRVYGYTF.